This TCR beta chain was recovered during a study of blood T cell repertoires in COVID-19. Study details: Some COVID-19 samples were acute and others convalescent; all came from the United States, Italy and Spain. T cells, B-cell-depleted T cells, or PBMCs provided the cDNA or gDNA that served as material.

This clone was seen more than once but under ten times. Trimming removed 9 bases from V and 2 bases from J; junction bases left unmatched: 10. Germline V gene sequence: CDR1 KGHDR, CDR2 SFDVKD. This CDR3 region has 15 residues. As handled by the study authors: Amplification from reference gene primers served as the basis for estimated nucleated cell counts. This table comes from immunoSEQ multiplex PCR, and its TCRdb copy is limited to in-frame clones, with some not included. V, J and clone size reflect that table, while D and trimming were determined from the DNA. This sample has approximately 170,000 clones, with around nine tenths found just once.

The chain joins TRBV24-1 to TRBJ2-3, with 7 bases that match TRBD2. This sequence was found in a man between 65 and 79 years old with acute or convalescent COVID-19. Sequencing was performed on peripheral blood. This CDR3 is CATARGAGITDTQYF. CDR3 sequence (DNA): TGTGCCACCGCCCGGGGAGCGGGGATCACAGATACGCAGTATTTT.